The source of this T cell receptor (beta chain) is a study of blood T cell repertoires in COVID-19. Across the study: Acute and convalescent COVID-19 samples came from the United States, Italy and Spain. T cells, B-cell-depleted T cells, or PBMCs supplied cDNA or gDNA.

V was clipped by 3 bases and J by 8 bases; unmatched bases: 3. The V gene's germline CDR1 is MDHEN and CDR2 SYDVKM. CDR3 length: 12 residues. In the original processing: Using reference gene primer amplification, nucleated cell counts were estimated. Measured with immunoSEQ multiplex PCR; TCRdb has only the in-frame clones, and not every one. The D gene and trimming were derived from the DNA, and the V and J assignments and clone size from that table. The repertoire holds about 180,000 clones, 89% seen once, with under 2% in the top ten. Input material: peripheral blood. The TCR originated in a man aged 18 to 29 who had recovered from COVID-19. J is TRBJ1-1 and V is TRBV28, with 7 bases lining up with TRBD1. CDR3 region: CASSLLTGEAFF. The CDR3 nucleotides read TGTGCCAGCAGTTTGCTGACAGGGGAAGCTTTCTTT.